This TCR beta chain was sequenced for a study of T-cell memory formation after mild COVID-19. CDR3 length: 15 residues. V lost 3 bases and J 6 bases, leaving 16 bases between the germline ends. MiXCR, applied by TCRdb to the 5' RACE reads, yields one record per CDR3 protein. The sample contains 450,000 to 700,000 distinct CDR3 sequences, roughly 17% of which appear only once. This sequence was found in an adult woman who had mild COVID-19 (a few samples of this study predate the infection). Cell type and time point are not known. Sequencing was performed on PBMCs or a T cell subset sorted from them (not recorded which). The chain recombines TRBV12-3 or TRBV12-4 with TRBJ2-3; a weak D match, TRBD2 (6 bases). CDR3 protein: CASSFKGAGRDTQYF. CDR3 DNA: TGTGCCAGCAGTTTTAAAGGGGCAGGGAGGGATACGCAGTATTTT.